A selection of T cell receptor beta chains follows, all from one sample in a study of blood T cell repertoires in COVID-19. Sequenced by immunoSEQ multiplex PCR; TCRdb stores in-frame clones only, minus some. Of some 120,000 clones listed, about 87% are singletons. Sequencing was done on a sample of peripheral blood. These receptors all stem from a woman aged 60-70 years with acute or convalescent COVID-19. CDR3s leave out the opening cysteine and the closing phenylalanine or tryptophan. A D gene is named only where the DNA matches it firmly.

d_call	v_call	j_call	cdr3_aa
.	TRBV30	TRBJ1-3	AWSVLVGNTIY
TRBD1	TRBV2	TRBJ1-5	ANSRDRDQPQH
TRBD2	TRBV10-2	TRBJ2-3	ASSQPGLVVSTQY
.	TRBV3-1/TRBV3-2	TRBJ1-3	ASSRPASSGNTIY
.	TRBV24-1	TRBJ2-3	ATSDFSTDTQY
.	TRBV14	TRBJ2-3	ASSHSDTQY
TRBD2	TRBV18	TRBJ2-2	ASSPLAGPNTGELF
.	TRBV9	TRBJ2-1	ASSVTEHNEQF
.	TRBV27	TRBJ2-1	ASSLVSGASEQF
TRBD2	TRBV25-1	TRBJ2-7	ASRRGLAGAGEQY
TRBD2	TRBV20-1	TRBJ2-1	SASTSGRAYNEQF
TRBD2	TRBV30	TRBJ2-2	AWSVFWTSGIAGELF
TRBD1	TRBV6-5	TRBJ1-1	ASSVTLQGAAF
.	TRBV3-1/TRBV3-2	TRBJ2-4	ASSQGVQGAFNIQY
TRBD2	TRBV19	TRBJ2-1	ASSSAQLSTSGRVGNEQF
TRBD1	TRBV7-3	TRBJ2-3	ASSPNPGTGGDTQY
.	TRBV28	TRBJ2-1	ASRGLGYNEQF
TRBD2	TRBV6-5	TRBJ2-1	ASSSAGGRYNEQF
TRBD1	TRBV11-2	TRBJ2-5	ASSRVGQGGQETQY
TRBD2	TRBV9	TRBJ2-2	ASSSRTSGRSGELF
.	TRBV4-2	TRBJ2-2	ASSPDSNTGELF
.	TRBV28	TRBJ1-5	ASSLLNQPQH
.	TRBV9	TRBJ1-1	ASSVVAEATEAF
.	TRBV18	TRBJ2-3	ASSPSSVPDTQY
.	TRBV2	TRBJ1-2	ASSTELYGYT
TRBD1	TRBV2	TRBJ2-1	ASSAGQDPWKRTPYEQF
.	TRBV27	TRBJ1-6	ASRTEVFHSPLH
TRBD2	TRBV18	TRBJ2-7	ASSPAAGVSYEQY
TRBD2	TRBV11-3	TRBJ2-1	ASGAGGTYEQF
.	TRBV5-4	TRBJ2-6	ASSNLNSGANVLT
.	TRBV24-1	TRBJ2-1	ATSPDSYNEQF
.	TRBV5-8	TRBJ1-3	ASSTTGLSGNTIY
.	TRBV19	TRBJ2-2	ASSRGANTGELF
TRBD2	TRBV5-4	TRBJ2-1	ASSESGSSYNEQF
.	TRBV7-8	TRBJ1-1	ASSLPVNTEAF
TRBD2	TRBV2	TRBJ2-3	ASTGLASDTQY
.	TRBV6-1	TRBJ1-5	ASSESLGLQPQH